The entry below gives a single T cell receptor beta chain sequence along with its context. Its antigen is unknown. V was shortened by 1 base and J by 5 bases, with 15 bases between the two germline ends. Germline V gives CDR1 SGDLS, CDR2 YYNGEE. This CDR3 is built from 16 residues. The data belong to a study of OX40 agonist ivuxolimab in advanced cancers. Study-wide context: The drug used for patients, ivuxolimab, was an agonistic anti-OX40 (CD134) antibody. Notes on the study in general: Expanded clones belonging to CD8+ T cells outnumbered, on average, those of CD4+.

Assay used: immunoSEQ multiplex PCR; TCRdb lists only in-frame clones, some missing. Seen here are more than 50,000 clones, just over 85% observed once, and the top ten hold nearly 0.9%. Sequenced here: CD4+ or CD8+ T cells sorted from blood, sampled in a trial of the OX40 agonist ivuxolimab. This TCR came from an adult with an advanced solid tumor such as melanoma, head and neck, liver or kidney cancer. This chain joins TRBV9 and TRBJ1-4, with D perhaps TRBD1 (5 bases). The CDR3 DNA follows: TGTGCCAGCAGCGTATCCCCGGCTCAGGGCAATGAAAAACTGTTTTTT. Protein sequence: CASSVSPAQGNEKLFF.